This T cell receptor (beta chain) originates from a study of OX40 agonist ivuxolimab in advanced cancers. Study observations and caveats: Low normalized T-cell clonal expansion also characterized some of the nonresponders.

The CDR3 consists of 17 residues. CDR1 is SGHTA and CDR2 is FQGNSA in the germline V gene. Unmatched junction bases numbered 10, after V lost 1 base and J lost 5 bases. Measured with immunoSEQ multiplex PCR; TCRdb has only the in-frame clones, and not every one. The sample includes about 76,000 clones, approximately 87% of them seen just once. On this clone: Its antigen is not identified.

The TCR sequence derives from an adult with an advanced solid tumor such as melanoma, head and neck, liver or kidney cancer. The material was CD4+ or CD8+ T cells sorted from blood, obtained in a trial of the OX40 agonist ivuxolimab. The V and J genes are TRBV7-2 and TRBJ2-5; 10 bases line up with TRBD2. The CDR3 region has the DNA TGTGCCAGCAGCTTAGTTGTAAGCGGGAGGGGTGGGGAGACCCAGTACTTC. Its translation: CASSLVVSGRGGETQYF.